Listed below are T cell receptor beta chains from one sample, sequenced in a study of CD8+ T cells in alopecia areata. Assay: immunoSEQ multiplex PCR; the TCRdb copy retains only in-frame clones and omits some. The repertoire has about 97,000 clones, almost 60% of them found once; the top ten carry 16%. The sample in question was CD8+ T cells sorted from blood, obtained at approximately week 60, from a patient treated with tofacitinib. The source of these receptors is a human donor with alopecia areata. Each CDR3 is given with its conserved first and last residue. Each record gives: J gene, D gene, clone size, CDR3 length, V gene, CDR3 protein, CDR3 DNA. A D gene is named only where the DNA matches it firmly. Expanded clones are given a class, and other clones once, few, many or no size at all.

>TRBJ2-1|TRBD2|few|17|TRBV5-1
CASSFDLIAGGRNEQFF
TGCGCCAGCAGCTTCGACCTCATAGCGGGGGGGCGCAATGAGCAGTTCTTC
>TRBJ2-5|TRBD2|few|16|TRBV4-2
CASGTSGGHFQETQYF
TGTGCCAGCGGGACTAGCGGGGGCCACTTCCAAGAGACCCAGTACTTC
>TRBJ1-1|-|few|13|TRBV4-1
CASSQVGNTEAFF
TGCGCCAGCAGCCAAGTTGGAAACACTGAAGCTTTCTTT
>TRBJ2-7|TRBD2|-|15|TRBV5-1
CASSLGSGGSYEQYF
TGCGCCAGCAGCTTGGGTAGCGGGGGATCCTACGAGCAGTACTTC
>TRBJ2-3|-|-|10|TRBV20-1
CSLNTDTQYF
TGCAGTCTAAACACAGATACGCAGTATTTT
>TRBJ1-1|-|-|15|TRBV7-8
CASSLRRQENTEAFF
TGTGCCAGCAGCTTACGGAGACAGGAGAACACTGAAGCTTTCTTT
>TRBJ2-3|TRBD2|few|18|TRBV7-9
CASSPFLPGLADTDTQYF
TGTGCCAGCAGCCCATTTCTTCCGGGACTAGCGGACACAGATACGCAGTATTTT
>TRBJ1-2|TRBD1|-|10|TRBV2
CATLAGQAVF
TGTGCCACCCTAGCCGGACAGGCAGTATTC
>TRBJ1-2|-|few|15|TRBV4-1
CASSQDRGPNYGYTF
TGCGCCAGCAGCCAAGATAGGGGACCTAACTATGGCTACACCTTC
>TRBJ2-3|TRBD1|-|16|TRBV4-2
CASSQGTGGEADTQYF
TGTGCCAGCAGCCAAGGAACAGGGGGAGAGGCAGATACGCAGTATTTT
>TRBJ2-1|TRBD1|-|14|TRBV2
CASTGTGVGNEQFF
TGTGCCAGCACCGGGACAGGGGTAGGCAATGAGCAGTTCTTC
>TRBJ1-2|-|-|13|TRBV5-6
CASSFLPGEGYTF
TGTGCCAGCAGCTTTCTCCCAGGGGAAGGCTACACCTTC
>TRBJ2-3|-|few|16|TRBV29-1
CSVEGDQGTSTDTQYF
TGCAGCGTTGAAGGCGACCAGGGGACTAGCACAGATACGCAGTATTTT
>TRBJ1-1|-|-|13|TRBV10-3
CAISDRMNTEAFF
TGTGCCATTTCTGACAGAATGAACACTGAAGCTTTCTTT
>TRBJ1-4|-|-|12|TRBV27
CASSGTAGKLFF
TGTGCCAGCAGCGGGACTGCTGGAAAACTGTTTTTT
>TRBJ2-7|-|few|13|TRBV7-9
CASSPRQGYEQYF
TGTGCCAGCAGCCCCCGCCAAGGCTACGAGCAGTACTTC
>TRBJ1-5|TRBD1|-|21|TRBV5-1
CASSLDSRPGQGIYSNQPQHF
TGCGCCAGCAGCTTGGACTCGAGGCCGGGACAGGGGATATATAGCAACCAGCCCCAGCATTTT
>TRBJ2-1|-|-|14|TRBV7-6
CASSFQAGYNEQFF
TGTGCCAGCAGCTTCCAGGCCGGGTACAATGAGCAGTTCTTC
>TRBJ1-2|TRBD1|-|15|TRBV27
CASSLQGQGYYGYTF
TGTGCCAGCAGTCTCCAGGGACAGGGGTACTATGGCTACACCTTC
>TRBJ1-1|-|-|11|TRBV20-1
CSAGRNTEAFF
TGCAGTGCTGGAAGGAACACTGAAGCTTTCTTT
>TRBJ1-6|TRBD1|-|16|TRBV11-2
CASSLGQGIMDSPLHF
TGTGCCAGCAGCCTCGGACAGGGGATTATGGATTCACCCCTCCACTTT
>TRBJ2-1|TRBD2|-|19|TRBV12-5
CASGLRGLAGAFIYNEQFF
TGTGCTAGTGGTTTGAGGGGCCTAGCGGGGGCCTTTATTTACAATGAGCAGTTCTTC
>TRBJ1-6|TRBD1|-|14|TRBV4-1
CASSHGQGYSPLHF
TGCGCCAGCAGCCACGGACAGGGGTATTCACCCCTCCACTTT